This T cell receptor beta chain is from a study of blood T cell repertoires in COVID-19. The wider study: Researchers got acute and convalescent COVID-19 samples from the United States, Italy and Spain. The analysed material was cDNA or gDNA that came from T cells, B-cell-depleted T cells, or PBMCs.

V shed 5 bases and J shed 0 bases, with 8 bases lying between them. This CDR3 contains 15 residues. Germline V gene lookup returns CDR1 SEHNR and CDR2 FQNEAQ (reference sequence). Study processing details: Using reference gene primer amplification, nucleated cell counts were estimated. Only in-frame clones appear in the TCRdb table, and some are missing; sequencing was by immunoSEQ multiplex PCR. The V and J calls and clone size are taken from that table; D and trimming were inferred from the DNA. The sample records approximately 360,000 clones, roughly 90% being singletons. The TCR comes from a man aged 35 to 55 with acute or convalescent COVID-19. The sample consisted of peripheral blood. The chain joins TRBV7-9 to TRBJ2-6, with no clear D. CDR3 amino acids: CASSPPLSGANVLTF. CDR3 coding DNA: TGTGCCAGCAGCCCTCCCCTCTCTGGGGCCAACGTCCTGACTTTC.